Sequencing of this T cell receptor beta chain was carried out in a study of blood T cells in healthy people across ages. About the study: Template switching retrieved approximately one barcoded beta molecule for each two T cells.

Trimming removed 1 base from V and 0 bases from J, with 12 bases in between. This CDR3 contains 16 residues. Germline CDR1 is LGHDT and CDR2 is YNNKEL (reference sequence). In regard to this clonotype: Antigen: not known.

Findings and caveats of the study: The long-lived group displayed more naive CD4+ cells, plus higher diversity, than the aged donors did. Age showed a roughly linear inverse relationship with TCR beta diversity per million T cells.

A second PCR of roughly 7 to 11 cycles used a sample-barcoded 5' primer and a J-beta primer mix. Sequencing yielded, for each sample, at least 3 million paired-end reads carrying CDR3. MiXCR, applied by TCRdb to the 5' RACE reads, yields one record per CDR3 protein. This sample has about 830,000 distinct CDR3 sequences, with roughly 64% found just once. The source of this sequence is a man between 25 and 39 years old in good health. The chain is built from TRBV3-1 and TRBJ1-1; no reliable D call. The specimen was blood. CDR3 DNA: TGTGCCAGCAGCCAAGCCGGAGGAGACATGAACACTGAAGCTTTCTTT. Protein product: CASSQAGGDMNTEAFF. Using reference TRBV3-1 and TRBJ1-1 for the parts outside the CDR3, the full variable domain is DTAVSQTPKYLVTQMGNDKSIKCEQNLGHDTMYWYKQDSKKFLKIMFSYNNKELIINETVPNRFSPKSPDKAHLNLHINSLELGDSAVYFCASSQAGGDMNTEAFFGQGTRLTVV.